This T cell receptor beta chain stems from a study of T cells in Graves' hyperthyroidism and ophthalmopathy. General observations from the study: The blood repertoire included most of the expanded thyroid clonotypes above 0.001. Ophthalmopathy stood apart from stable hyperthyroidism in a 13 V-J model.

This clonotype was seen repeatedly, ten times or more. Its antigen is not known. Amplification of TCR beta CDR3 regions was performed using RNA transcripts as template. With the HTBI primer set, the TCR CDR3 went through a first round of RT-PCR. One entry per CDR3 protein results from TCRdb running MiXCR on the multiplex PCR reads. Of hundreds of thousands of distinct CDR3 sequences listed, 22% were seen once; the top ten hold about 49%. Looked up from germline, CDR1 is SGHTA and CDR2 is FQGNSA. This CDR3 has 13 residues. V was pared by 5 bases and J by 6 bases, with 6 bases of the junction left unmatched. Those patients with uncontrolled infection, other autoimmune disease, pregnancy or lactation were excluded.

The receptor was isolated from a woman aged 70-85 years with Graves' ophthalmopathy. The sample comprised blood. This chain connects TRBV7-2 to TRBJ2-7, with TRBD2 matching 8 bases. CDR3 region: CASSRGGLFEQYF. The CDR3 DNA reads as TGTGCCAGCAGCCGGGGGGGGCTCTTCGAGCAGTACTTC.